These T cell receptor beta chains were read from a single sample in a study of PD-1 blockade in classical Hodgkin lymphoma. Sequencing used immunoSEQ multiplex PCR; TCRdb keeps in-frame clones, though not all of them. This sample has 100,000 or so clones; about 92% occur once, and the top ten carry roughly 2.1%. Source: peripheral blood mononuclear cells (PBMCs), taken before the fourth cycle of nivolumab. The receptors shown here come from a human donor with classical Hodgkin lymphoma. The CDR3 runs from the conserved cysteine through the conserved F or W. A D gene is named only where the DNA matches it firmly. Clone size appears in some rows only: once, few, many, or a class for an expanded clone.

V gene: TRBV6-1
D gene: -
clone size: -
J gene: TRBJ2-7
CDR3 DNA: TGTGCCAGCAGTGAAAGGGACCGCCTTAATGAGCAGTACTTC
CDR3 protein: CASSERDRLNEQYF

V gene: TRBV2
D gene: -
clone size: -
J gene: TRBJ1-5
CDR3 DNA: TGTGCCAGCAGTGACGGTTTAGGCAATCAGCCCCAGCATTTT
CDR3 protein: CASSDGLGNQPQHF

V gene: TRBV19
D gene: -
clone size: -
J gene: TRBJ1-2
CDR3 DNA: TGTGCCAGTAGTATTTCTTTCTACTATGGCTACACCTTC
CDR3 protein: CASSISFYYGYTF

V gene: TRBV5-1
D gene: -
clone size: -
J gene: TRBJ2-7
CDR3 DNA: TGCGCCAGCAGCTTGGGGTTCCGAACCTACGAGCAGTACTTC
CDR3 protein: CASSLGFRTYEQYF

V gene: TRBV4-2
D gene: -
clone size: -
J gene: TRBJ2-3
CDR3 DNA: TGTGCCACCGGGACCCCGAGCACAGATACGCAGTATTTT
CDR3 protein: CATGTPSTDTQYF

V gene: TRBV6-1
D gene: -
clone size: few
J gene: TRBJ1-4
CDR3 DNA: TGTGCCAGCAGTGACCGGACGGCCCATATTCATAATGAAAAACTGTTTTTT
CDR3 protein: CASSDRTAHIHNEKLFF

V gene: TRBV12-5
D gene: -
clone size: -
J gene: TRBJ1-5
CDR3 DNA: TGTGCTAGTGGTTTGGTACTTTCGGCACAGGCTCAGCCCCAGCATTTT
CDR3 protein: CASGLVLSAQAQPQHF

V gene: TRBV28
D gene: -
clone size: once
J gene: TRBJ1-5
CDR3 DNA: TGTGCCAGCAGTCCCCACGCAACAGGGACGGGACAGCCCCAGCATTTT
CDR3 protein: CASSPHATGTGQPQHF

V gene: TRBV28
D gene: -
clone size: once
J gene: TRBJ2-1
CDR3 DNA: TGTGCCAGCAGTAAGGTCTATGAGCAGTTCTTC
CDR3 protein: CASSKVYEQFF

V gene: TRBV5-1
D gene: -
clone size: once
J gene: TRBJ2-1
CDR3 DNA: TGCGCCAGCAGCCCGCTAGGGAGCTCCTACAATGAGCAGTTCTTC
CDR3 protein: CASSPLGSSYNEQFF

V gene: TRBV19
D gene: TRBD1
clone size: -
J gene: TRBJ1-1
CDR3 DNA: TGTGCCAGTAGTATCCTCGACAGGGGAAGCCCTGAAGCTTTCTTT
CDR3 protein: CASSILDRGSPEAFF

V gene: TRBV4-1
D gene: TRBD1
clone size: -
J gene: TRBJ2-7
CDR3 DNA: TGCGCCAGCAGCCTACAGGGGGCCTACGAGCAGTACTTC
CDR3 protein: CASSLQGAYEQYF

V gene: TRBV6-5
D gene: TRBD1
clone size: -
J gene: TRBJ1-1
CDR3 DNA: TGTGCCAGCAGTTACTCGATCGGCACAGGGGCCACTGAAGCTTTCTTT
CDR3 protein: CASSYSIGTGATEAFF

V gene: TRBV27
D gene: -
clone size: -
J gene: TRBJ2-1
CDR3 DNA: TGTGCCAGCAGTTTGGCGGGGGCAGGGGATTTGAATGAGCAGTTCTTC
CDR3 protein: CASSLAGAGDLNEQFF

V gene: TRBV11-3
D gene: -
clone size: -
J gene: TRBJ2-2
CDR3 DNA: TGTGCCAGCAGCCGTATCAGTGGACCCGGGGAGCTGTTTTTT
CDR3 protein: CASSRISGPGELFF

V gene: TRBV5-1
D gene: -
clone size: -
J gene: TRBJ1-5
CDR3 DNA: TGCGCCAGCAGCTTGGAAGGGGGGCGAGGTCAGCCCCAGCATTTT
CDR3 protein: CASSLEGGRGQPQHF

V gene: TRBV7-9
D gene: -
clone size: -
J gene: TRBJ2-5
CDR3 DNA: TGTGCCAGCAGCTTAGGTTCGGTAACAGGCCGCGGAGAGACCCAGTACTTC
CDR3 protein: CASSLGSVTGRGETQYF

V gene: TRBV7-8
D gene: -
clone size: once
J gene: TRBJ1-3
CDR3 DNA: TGTGCCAGCAGTAGCTTGTCTTGGAGCTCTGGAAACACCATATATTTT
CDR3 protein: CASSSLSWSSGNTIYF

V gene: TRBV19
D gene: -
clone size: -
J gene: TRBJ2-7
CDR3 DNA: TGTGCCAGTAGTATTTCCGGGGGACCACTCCTCGAGCAGTACTTC
CDR3 protein: CASSISGGPLLEQYF

V gene: TRBV18
D gene: -
clone size: -
J gene: TRBJ2-7
CDR3 DNA: TGTGCCAGCTCACCGGAGGGGTTTGCCCCGCGCGAGCAGTACTTC
CDR3 protein: CASSPEGFAPREQYF

V gene: TRBV11-2
D gene: -
clone size: -
J gene: TRBJ2-4
CDR3 DNA: TGTGCCAGCAGCACGGGGGGCAGGGAAAAGTACTTC
CDR3 protein: CASSTGGREKYF

V gene: TRBV15
D gene: TRBD2
clone size: -
J gene: TRBJ2-1
CDR3 DNA: TGTGCCACCAGCAGAGATCTGGCGGGAGGTAATGAGCAGTTCTTC
CDR3 protein: CATSRDLAGGNEQFF

V gene: TRBV5-6
D gene: -
clone size: -
J gene: TRBJ2-1
CDR3 DNA: TGTGCCAGCAGCTTGTTTGGGAGATCCTACAATGAGCAGTTCTTC
CDR3 protein: CASSLFGRSYNEQFF

V gene: TRBV2
D gene: -
clone size: -
J gene: TRBJ1-1
CDR3 DNA: TGTGCCAGCAGGGCAGGGGTGGCTGAAGCTTTCTTT
CDR3 protein: CASRAGVAEAFF

V gene: TRBV6-5
D gene: -
clone size: -
J gene: TRBJ2-2
CDR3 DNA: TGTGCCAGCAGTTTCACAGGGAGAGGCACCGGGGAGCTGTTTTTT
CDR3 protein: CASSFTGRGTGELFF

V gene: TRBV28
D gene: -
clone size: -
J gene: TRBJ2-3
CDR3 DNA: TGTGCCAGCGGTTCGACAGGCGTTGCTTCCGACCCGGCGTATTTT
CDR3 protein: CASGSTGVASDPAYF

V gene: TRBV19
D gene: -
clone size: -
J gene: TRBJ2-7
CDR3 DNA: TGTGCCAGTAGTGCCTCCTACGAGCAGTACTTC
CDR3 protein: CASSASYEQYF

V gene: TRBV27
D gene: TRBD2
clone size: -
J gene: TRBJ2-3
CDR3 DNA: TGTGCCAGCAGTTGGGAGCGGGAGGGCCAGAGAGATACGCAGTATTTT
CDR3 protein: CASSWEREGQRDTQYF

V gene: TRBV7-9
D gene: -
clone size: -
J gene: TRBJ1-3
CDR3 DNA: TGTGCCAGCAGTCGGGGAAACACCATATATTTT
CDR3 protein: CASSRGNTIYF

V gene: TRBV29-1
D gene: TRBD2
clone size: -
J gene: TRBJ2-3
CDR3 DNA: TGCAGCGTTGTGGGAATAGGGCGGGAGGGCCGAACAGATACGCAGTATTTT
CDR3 protein: CSVVGIGREGRTDTQYF

V gene: TRBV9
D gene: -
clone size: -
J gene: TRBJ2-2
CDR3 DNA: TGTGCCAGCACACCCCTTCCGGGGACCGGGGAGCTGTTTTTT
CDR3 protein: CASTPLPGTGELFF

V gene: TRBV27
D gene: TRBD2
clone size: -
J gene: TRBJ2-3
CDR3 DNA: TGTGCCAGCAGGACGCATCGGGTTCTAGCGGCTAGCACAGATACGCAGTATTTT
CDR3 protein: CASRTHRVLAASTDTQYF

V gene: TRBV28
D gene: -
clone size: -
J gene: TRBJ2-1
CDR3 DNA: TGTGCCAGCCAAGACGGTAGCTCCTACAATGAGCAGTTCTTC
CDR3 protein: CASQDGSSYNEQFF

V gene: TRBV30
D gene: -
clone size: -
J gene: TRBJ1-3
CDR3 DNA: TGTGCCAGGAGCTCTGGAAACACCATATATTTT
CDR3 protein: CARSSGNTIYF